What follows are 16 T cell receptor beta chains derived from one specimen sequenced in a study of T-cell memory formation after mild COVID-19. TCRdb processed the 5' RACE reads anew with MiXCR; each CDR3 protein has one entry. The sample records a few hundred thousand distinct CDR3 sequences, around 20% being singletons. The sample consisted of PBMCs or a T cell subset sorted from them (not recorded which). All receptors come from an adult woman who had mild COVID-19 (a few samples of this study predate the infection). Cell type and time point are not known.

The chain uses TRBV2 and TRBJ1-5; 9 nucleotides line up with TRBD1. Trimming took 4 bases from V and 0 from J; bases not matched to a gene: 13. The CDR3 contains 19 residues. Per the germline V gene, CDR1 is SNHLY and CDR2 is FYNNEI. CDR3 region: CASSVRRGQGLASNQPQHF. CDR3 nucleotide sequence: TGTGCCAGCAGTGTTCGCCGTGGACAGGGGTTGGCTAGCAATCAGCCCCAGCATTTT.

This clonotype was seen more than once but under ten times. The rearrangement joins TRBV20-1 to TRBJ2-7, with D perhaps given as TRBD1 or TRBD2 (5 bases each). CDR1 and CDR2 from the germline V gene are DFQATT and SNEGSKA (reference sequence). The V end was cut by 1 base, the J end by 3 bases, with 13 bases between. The CDR3 length is 14 residues. For the CDR3, the DNA is TGCAGTGCTAGAGGAGGGGACCCCAGCTACGAGCAGTACTTC. Its protein is CSARGGDPSYEQYF.

This clonotype has more than one count but fewer than ten. The rearrangement uses TRBV18 and TRBJ1-1, with 7 nucleotides matching TRBD1. This CDR3 spans 15 amino acids. V shed 3 bases, J shed 5 bases, and the junction held 9 bases outside the gene matches. Germline V gene lookup returns CDR1 KGHSH and CDR2 LQKENI. This CDR3 is CASSPLTGQGTEAFF. The CDR3 coding sequence is TGTGCCAGCTCACCCTTGACAGGGCAGGGAACTGAAGCTTTCTTT.

The sample holds many counts of this clonotype. The rearrangement uses TRBV10-3 and TRBJ2-5; D not resolved. The CDR3 is 14 amino acids. The V end lost 2 bases, the J end lost 1 base, and 8 bases lay between the germline ends. Germline CDR1 ENHRY, CDR2 SYGVKD. The CDR3 protein is CAISEPGFQETQYF. As DNA, the CDR3 is TGTGCCATCAGTGAGCCAGGCTTCCAAGAGACCCAGTACTTC.

The J gene is TRBJ1-2, the V gene TRBV20-1; TRBD1 aligns across 7 bases. The CDR3 extends over 11 amino acids. CDR1 is DFQATT, CDR2 SNEGSKA, per germline (reference sequence). V gave up 3 bases and J gave up 5 bases; unmatched junction bases: 0. CDR3 sequence reads: CSARTGYGYTF. DNA of the CDR3: TGCAGTGCTAGGACAGGGTATGGCTACACCTTC.

The chain joins TRBV25-1 to TRBJ2-1; no firm D call. CDR1 is MGHDK, CDR2 SYGVNS, per germline. Trimming removed 8 bases at V and 0 bases at J, with 17 bases between. The CDR3 length is 16 residues. Here the CDR3 DNA reads TGTGCCAGCCCCCCGAAGCACTCAAGCTCCTACAATGAGCAGTTCTTC. Residues: CASPPKHSSSYNEQFF.

This clonotype appeared many times. The V and J genes are TRBV24-1 and TRBJ2-3; 9 nucleotides agree with TRBD1. The CDR3 extends over 15 amino acids. V lost 4 bases and J lost 6; bases outside the gene matches: 7. Germline V gene data show CDR1 as KGHDR and CDR2 as SFDVKD. CDR3 protein: CATSEPGQGGDTQYF. CDR3 nucleotides: TGTGCCACCAGTGAGCCGGGACAGGGTGGTGATACGCAGTATTTT.

This clonotype showed up many times. V usage is TRBV15 and J usage is TRBJ1-1, with unresolved D. The V gene lost 3 bases and the J gene lost 8 bases, with 13 bases spanning the gap. The CDR3 contains 13 residues. CDR1 and CDR2 (germline): LNHNV, YYDKDF (reference sequence). The CDR3 sequence: CATSRQGWMEAFF. The CDR3 DNA sequence: TGTGCCACCAGCAGGCAAGGGTGGATGGAAGCTTTCTTT.

This clonotype was seen only a few times. The chain has TRBV12-3 or TRBV12-4 and TRBJ1-2, with D possibly being TRBD1 (5 bases). The V end was cut by 2 bases, the J end by 5 bases, with 12 bases between. The length of the CDR3 is 14 residues. The CDR3 nucleotides read TGTGCCAGCAGTTTAAGGGGCAGTTTATATGGCTACACCTTC. This translates into CASSLRGSLYGYTF.

The genes are TRBV2 and TRBJ1-1; D gene unclear. The V end lost 6 bases, the J end lost 11 bases, and 13 bases lay between the germline ends. This CDR3 has 11 residues. From germline, CDR1 is SNHLY and CDR2 FYNNEI. The CDR3 loop is CASRALIGAFF. DNA of the CDR3: TGTGCCAGCAGAGCTCTAATCGGGGCTTTCTTT.

This clonotype was recorded many times. This chain connects TRBV5-1 to TRBJ1-1; 8 nucleotides align to TRBD1. The CDR3 extends over 16 amino acids. Germline V gene lookup returns CDR1 SGHRS and CDR2 YFSETQ. Germline trimming cut 1 base from V and 5 bases from J; bases unmatched to any gene: 10. CDR3 loop: CASSLTTTGGTTEAFF. DNA for the CDR3: TGCGCCAGCAGCTTGACGACAACAGGGGGTACGACTGAAGCTTTCTTT.

The chain is built from TRBV6-1 and TRBJ2-6; 7 positions match TRBD1. Germline V gene data show CDR1 as MNHNS and CDR2 as SASEGT. The CDR3 has 17 residues. J lost 0 bases, V lost 7 bases, and 9 bases had no gene match. The CDR3 DNA reads TGTGCCAGCATGCAGGGACAGTGGAGCTCTGGGGCCAACGTCCTGACTTTC. This translates into CASMQGQWSSGANVLTF.

The chain recombines TRBV5-4 with TRBJ2-5; TRBD2 matches 10 bases. This CDR3 region has 17 residues. Looked up from germline, CDR1 is SGHNT and CDR2 is YYREEE (reference sequence). The V gene end was trimmed by 1 base and the J gene end by 4 bases; junction bases not matched to a gene: 10. In DNA form, the CDR3 reads TGTGCCAGCAGCTTGTCTCAGCTAGCGGGAGTATTAGAGACCCAGTACTTC. Residues: CASSLSQLAGVLETQYF.

This clonotype has a handful of counts. The chain joins TRBV7-4 to TRBJ1-3; D uncertain. Germline CDR1 reads SGHVT; CDR2 reads SQSDAQ. The V gene lost 2 bases and the J gene lost 7 bases, with 12 bases spanning the gap. The CDR3 has 14 amino acids. In nucleotides, the CDR3 is TGTGCCAGCAGCTTACGGGTTAACGGGAACACCATATATTTT. Its translation: CASSLRVNGNTIYF.

The J gene is TRBJ2-3, the V gene TRBV12-3 or TRBV12-4; 8 nucleotides match TRBD2. V lost 8 bases to trimming and J lost 1 base; unmatched junction nucleotides: 8. This CDR3 has 15 residues. In DNA, the CDR3 is TGTGCCAGCCATCGGGAGGGGTATGGCACAGATACGCAGTATTTT. This translates into CASHREGYGTDTQYF.

This clonotype was counted only a few times. The V gene is TRBV12-3 or TRBV12-4, the J gene TRBJ2-7; TRBD1 is a possible D gene (5 bases). Trimming left V 3 bases short and J 5 bases short, with 8 bases between. The CDR3 totals 12 residues. The CDR3 loop reads CASSFVRDEQYF. As DNA, the CDR3 is TGTGCCAGCAGTTTTGTCAGGGACGAGCAGTACTTC.